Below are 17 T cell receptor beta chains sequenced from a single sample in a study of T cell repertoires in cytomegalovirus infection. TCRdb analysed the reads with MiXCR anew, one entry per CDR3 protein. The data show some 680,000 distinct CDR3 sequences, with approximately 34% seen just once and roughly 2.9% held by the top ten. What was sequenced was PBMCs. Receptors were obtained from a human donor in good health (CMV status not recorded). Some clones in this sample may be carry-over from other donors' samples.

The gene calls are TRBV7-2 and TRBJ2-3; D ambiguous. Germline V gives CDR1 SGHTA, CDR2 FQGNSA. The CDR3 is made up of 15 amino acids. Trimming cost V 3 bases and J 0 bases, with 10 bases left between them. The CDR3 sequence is CASSFLPASTDTQYF. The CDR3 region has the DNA TGTGCCAGCAGCTTCCTCCCGGCCAGCACAGATACGCAGTATTTT. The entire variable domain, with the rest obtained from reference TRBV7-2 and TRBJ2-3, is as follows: GAGVSQSPSNKVTEKGKDVELRCDPISGHTALYWYRQSLGQGLEFLIYFQGNSAPDKSGLPSDRFSAERTGGSVSTLTIQRTQQEDSAVYLCASSFLPASTDTQYFGPGTRLTVL.

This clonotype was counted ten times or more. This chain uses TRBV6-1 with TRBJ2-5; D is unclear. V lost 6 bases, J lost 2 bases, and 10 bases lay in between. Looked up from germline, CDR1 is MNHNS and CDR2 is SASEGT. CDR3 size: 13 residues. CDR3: CASSRLRQETQYF. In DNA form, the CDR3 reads TGTGCCAGCAGCAGGTTGAGACAAGAGACCCAGTACTTC.

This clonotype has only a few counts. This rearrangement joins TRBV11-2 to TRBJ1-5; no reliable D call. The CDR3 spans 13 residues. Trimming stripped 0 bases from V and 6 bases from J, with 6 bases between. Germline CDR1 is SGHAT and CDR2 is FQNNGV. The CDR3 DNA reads TGTGCCAGCAGCTTAGACTCACCTCAGCCCCAGCATTTT. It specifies CASSLDSPQPQHF.

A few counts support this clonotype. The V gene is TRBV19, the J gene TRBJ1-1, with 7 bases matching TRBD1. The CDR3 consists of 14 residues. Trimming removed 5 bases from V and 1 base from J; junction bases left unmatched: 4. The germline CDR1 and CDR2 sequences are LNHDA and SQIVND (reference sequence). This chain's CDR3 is CASSADRANTEAFF. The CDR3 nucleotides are TGTGCCAGTAGTGCTGACAGGGCGAACACTGAAGCTTTCTTT. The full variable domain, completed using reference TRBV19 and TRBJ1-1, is DGGITQSPKYLFRKEGQNVTLSCEQNLNHDAMYWYRQDPGQGLRLIYYSQIVNDFQKGDIAEGYSVSREKKESFPLTVTSAQKNPTAFYLCASSADRANTEAFFGQGTRLTVV.

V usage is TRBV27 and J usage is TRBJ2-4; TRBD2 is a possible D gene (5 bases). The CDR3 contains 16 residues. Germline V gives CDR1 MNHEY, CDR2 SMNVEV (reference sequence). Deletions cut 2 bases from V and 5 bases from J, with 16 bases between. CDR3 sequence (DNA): TGTGCCAGCAGTTTACTTGGAGGTGGCAGAGAAAACATTCAGTACTTC. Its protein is CASSLLGGGRENIQYF.

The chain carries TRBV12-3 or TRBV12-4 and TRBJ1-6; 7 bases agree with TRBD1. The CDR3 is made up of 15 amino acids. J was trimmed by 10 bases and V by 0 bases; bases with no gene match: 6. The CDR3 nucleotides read TGTGCCAGCAGTTTAGCGACAGGGTTGTCCTCACCCCTCCACTTT. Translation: CASSLATGLSSPLHF.

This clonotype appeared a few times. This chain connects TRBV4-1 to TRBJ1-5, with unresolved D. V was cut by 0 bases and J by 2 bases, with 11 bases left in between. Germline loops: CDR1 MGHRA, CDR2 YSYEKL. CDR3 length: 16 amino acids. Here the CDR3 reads CASSQELGRGNQPQHF. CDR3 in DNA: TGCGCCAGCAGCCAAGAACTGGGGAGAGGCAATCAGCCCCAGCATTTT.

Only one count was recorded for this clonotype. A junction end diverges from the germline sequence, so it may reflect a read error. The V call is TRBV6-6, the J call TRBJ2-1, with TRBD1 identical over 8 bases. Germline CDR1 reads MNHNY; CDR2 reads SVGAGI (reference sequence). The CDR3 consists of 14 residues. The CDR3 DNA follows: TGTGCCAGCAGTGCGGGACAGGACTACAATGAGCAGCTCTTC. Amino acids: CASSAGQDYNEQLF.

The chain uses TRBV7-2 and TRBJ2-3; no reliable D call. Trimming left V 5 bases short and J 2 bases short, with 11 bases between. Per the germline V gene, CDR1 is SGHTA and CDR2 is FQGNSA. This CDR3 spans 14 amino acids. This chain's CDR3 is CASSPRANTDTQYF. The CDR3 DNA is TGTGCCAGCAGCCCCCGGGCCAACACAGATACGCAGTATTTT.

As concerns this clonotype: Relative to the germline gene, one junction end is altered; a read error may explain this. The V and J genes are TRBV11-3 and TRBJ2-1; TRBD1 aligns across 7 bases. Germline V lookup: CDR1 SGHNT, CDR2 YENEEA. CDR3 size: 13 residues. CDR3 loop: CASSLGDVGQAVF. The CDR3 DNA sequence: TGTGCCAGCAGCTTAGGTGATGTCGGACAGGCCGTCTTC.

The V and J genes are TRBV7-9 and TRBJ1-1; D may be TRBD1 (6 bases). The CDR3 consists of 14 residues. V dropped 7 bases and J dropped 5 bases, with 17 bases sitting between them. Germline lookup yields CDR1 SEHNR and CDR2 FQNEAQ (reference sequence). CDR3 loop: CASKGGPRGTEAFF. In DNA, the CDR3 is TGTGCCAGCAAAGGGGGACCCCGGGGGACTGAAGCTTTCTTT.

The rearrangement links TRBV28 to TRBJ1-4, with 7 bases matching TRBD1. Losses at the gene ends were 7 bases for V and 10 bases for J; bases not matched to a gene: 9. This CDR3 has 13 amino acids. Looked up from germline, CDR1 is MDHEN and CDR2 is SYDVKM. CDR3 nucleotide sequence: TGTGCCAGCAAGGGGGCAGGGGGGGGAAAACTGTTTTTT. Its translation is CASKGAGGGKLFF.

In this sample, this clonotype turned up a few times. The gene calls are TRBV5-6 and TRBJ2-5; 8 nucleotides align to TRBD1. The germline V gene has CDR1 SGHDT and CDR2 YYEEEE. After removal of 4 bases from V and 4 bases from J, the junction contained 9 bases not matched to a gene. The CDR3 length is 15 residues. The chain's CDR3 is CASSLRQDRVETQYF. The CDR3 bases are TGTGCCAGCAGCCTCAGACAGGACAGGGTAGAGACCCAGTACTTC.

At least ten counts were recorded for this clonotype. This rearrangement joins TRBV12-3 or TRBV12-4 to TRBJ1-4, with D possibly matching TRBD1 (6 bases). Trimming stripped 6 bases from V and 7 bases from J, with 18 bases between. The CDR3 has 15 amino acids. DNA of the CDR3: TGTGCCAGCAGAGAAAAGGGCCTAGGGGGTGAAAAACTGTTTTTT. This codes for CASREKGLGGEKLFF.

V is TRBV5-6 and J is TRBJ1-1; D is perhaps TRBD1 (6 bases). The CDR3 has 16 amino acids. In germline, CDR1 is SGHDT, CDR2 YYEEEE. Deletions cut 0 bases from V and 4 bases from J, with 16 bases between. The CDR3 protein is CASSLVGGTTGTEAFF. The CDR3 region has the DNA TGTGCCAGCAGCTTGGTAGGGGGTACCACCGGCACTGAAGCTTTCTTT.

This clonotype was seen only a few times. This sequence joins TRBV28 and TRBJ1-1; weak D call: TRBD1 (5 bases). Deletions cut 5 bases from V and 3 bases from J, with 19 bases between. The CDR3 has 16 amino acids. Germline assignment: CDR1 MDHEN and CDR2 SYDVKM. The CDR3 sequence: CASSLPLGRKYTEAFF. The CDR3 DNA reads TGTGCCAGCAGTCTTCCTTTGGGACGGAAATACACTGAAGCTTTCTTT.

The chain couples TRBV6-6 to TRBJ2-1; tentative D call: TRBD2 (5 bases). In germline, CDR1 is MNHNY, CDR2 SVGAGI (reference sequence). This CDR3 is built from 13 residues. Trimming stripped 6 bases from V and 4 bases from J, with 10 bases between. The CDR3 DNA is TGTGCCAGCAGGGTACTAGTTTACAATGAGCAGTTCTTC. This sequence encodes CASRVLVYNEQFF.